This is a list of T cell receptor beta chains from one sample in a study of cytomegalovirus exposure and HLA in healthy donors. Repertoires were generated with immunoSEQ multiplex PCR, while TCRdb's copy carries only in-frame clones and drops some. The table shows about 170,000 clones, with 80% to 90% occurring only once. Sequenced input: PBMCs. The receptors originated from a male donor in good health and CMV-seronegative. The conserved cysteine and the conserved F or W are not part of the CDR3 here.

j_gene: TRBJ2-7
v_gene: TRBV6-5
len: 11
CDR3aa: ASRGRGDGEQY

j_gene: TRBJ2-5
v_gene: TRBV6-5
len: 13
CDR3aa: ASSLRGRIEETQY

j_gene: TRBJ2-2
v_gene: TRBV18
len: 15
CDR3aa: ASSPGQARSNTGELF

j_gene: TRBJ2-7
v_gene: TRBV7-3
len: 13
CDR3aa: ASSSQPGTGREQY

j_gene: TRBJ2-1
v_gene: TRBV7-6
len: 14
CDR3aa: ASSLFGRSSHNEQF

j_gene: TRBJ2-1
v_gene: TRBV5-1
len: 14
CDR3aa: ASSLSEASGHNEQF

j_gene: TRBJ2-7
v_gene: TRBV7-9
len: 10
CDR3aa: ASSLPLQEQY

j_gene: TRBJ2-2
v_gene: TRBV5-1
len: 14
CDR3aa: ASSLGRGRNTGELF

j_gene: TRBJ2-1
v_gene: TRBV14
len: 15
CDR3aa: ASSQAPSGGLYNEQF

j_gene: TRBJ2-2
v_gene: TRBV9
len: 14
CDR3aa: ASSVGSTSGGRELF

j_gene: TRBJ2-2
v_gene: TRBV7-9
len: 13
CDR3aa: ASSLGAIDTGELF

j_gene: TRBJ2-6
v_gene: TRBV5-6
len: 17
CDR3aa: ASSRDRGLGSSGANVLT

j_gene: TRBJ2-4
v_gene: TRBV28
len: 16
CDR3aa: ASSSAGTSGLAKNIQY

j_gene: TRBJ1-6
v_gene: TRBV4-2
len: 13
CDR3aa: ASSQDTGLNSPLH

j_gene: TRBJ2-5
v_gene: TRBV2
len: 14
CDR3aa: ASSEGRTGGIETQY

j_gene: TRBJ1-1
v_gene: TRBV19
len: 11
CDR3aa: ASSADRDTEAF

j_gene: TRBJ2-6
v_gene: TRBV2
len: 12
CDR3aa: ASSLLSGANVLT